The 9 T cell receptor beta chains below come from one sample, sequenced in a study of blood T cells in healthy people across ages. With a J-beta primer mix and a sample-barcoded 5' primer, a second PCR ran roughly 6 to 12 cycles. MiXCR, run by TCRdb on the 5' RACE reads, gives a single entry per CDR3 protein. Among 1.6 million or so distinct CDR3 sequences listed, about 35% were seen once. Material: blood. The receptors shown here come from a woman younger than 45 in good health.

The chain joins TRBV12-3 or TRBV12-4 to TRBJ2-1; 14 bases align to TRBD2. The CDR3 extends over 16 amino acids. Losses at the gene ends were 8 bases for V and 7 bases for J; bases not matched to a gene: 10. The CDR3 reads CASLGTSGSKKNEQFF. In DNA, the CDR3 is TGTGCCAGCCTTGGGACTAGCGGGAGTAAAAAGAATGAGCAGTTCTTC.

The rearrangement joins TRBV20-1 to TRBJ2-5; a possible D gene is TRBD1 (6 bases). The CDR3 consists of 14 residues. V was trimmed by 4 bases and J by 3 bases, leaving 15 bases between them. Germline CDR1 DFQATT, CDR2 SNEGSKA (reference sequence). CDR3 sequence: CSATGAGTEETQYF. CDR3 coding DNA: TGCAGTGCTACAGGGGCTGGAACAGAAGAGACCCAGTACTTC.

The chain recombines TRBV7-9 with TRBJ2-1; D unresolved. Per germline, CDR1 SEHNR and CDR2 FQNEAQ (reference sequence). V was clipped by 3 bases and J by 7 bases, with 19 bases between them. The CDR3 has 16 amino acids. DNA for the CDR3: TGTGCCAGCAGCTTTAAAGGTTCCACACAGTTAAATGAGCAGTTCTTC. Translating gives CASSFKGSTQLNEQFF.

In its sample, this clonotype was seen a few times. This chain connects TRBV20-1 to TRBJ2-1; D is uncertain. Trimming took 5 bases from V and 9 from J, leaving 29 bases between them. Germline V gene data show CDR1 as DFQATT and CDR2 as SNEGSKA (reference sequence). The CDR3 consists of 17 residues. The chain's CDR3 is CSAEVSASYELLGEQFF. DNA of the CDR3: TGCAGTGCTGAAGTCAGCGCAAGTTATGAGCTCCTGGGTGAGCAGTTCTTC.

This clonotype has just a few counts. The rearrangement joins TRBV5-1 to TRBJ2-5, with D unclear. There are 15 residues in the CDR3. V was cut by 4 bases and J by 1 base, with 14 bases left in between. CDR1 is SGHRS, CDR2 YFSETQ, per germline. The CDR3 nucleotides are TGCGCCAGCAGCCTACAATCCGGATCCCAAGAGACCCAGTACTTC. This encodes CASSLQSGSQETQYF.

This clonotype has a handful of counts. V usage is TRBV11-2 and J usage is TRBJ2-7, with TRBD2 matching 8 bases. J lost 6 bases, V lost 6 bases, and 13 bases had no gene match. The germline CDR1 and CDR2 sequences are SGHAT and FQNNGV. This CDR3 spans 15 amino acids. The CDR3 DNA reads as TGTGCCAGCAGGGATTCCGGGACTAGTTTCCCCGAGCAGTACTTC. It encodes CASRDSGTSFPEQYF.

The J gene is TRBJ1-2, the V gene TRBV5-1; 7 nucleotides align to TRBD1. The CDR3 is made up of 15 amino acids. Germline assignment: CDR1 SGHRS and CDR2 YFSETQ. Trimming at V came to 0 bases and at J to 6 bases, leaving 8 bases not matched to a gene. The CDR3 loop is CASSLATRTGDGYTF. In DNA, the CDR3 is TGCGCCAGCAGCTTGGCCACCCGGACAGGTGATGGCTACACCTTC.

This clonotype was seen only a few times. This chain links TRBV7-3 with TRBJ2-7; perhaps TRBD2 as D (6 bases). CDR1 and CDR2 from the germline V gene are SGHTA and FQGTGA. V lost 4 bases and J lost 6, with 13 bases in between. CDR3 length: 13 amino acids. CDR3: CASSSDGSGEQYF. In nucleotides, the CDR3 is TGTGCCAGCAGCTCCGACGGGAGCGGCGAGCAGTACTTC.

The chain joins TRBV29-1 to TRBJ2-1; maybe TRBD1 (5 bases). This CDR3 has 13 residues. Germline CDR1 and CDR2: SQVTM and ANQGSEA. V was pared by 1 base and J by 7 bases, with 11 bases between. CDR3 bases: TGCAGCGTTGAAGGGTCAGGGCGGAATGAGCAGTTCTTC. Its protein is CSVEGSGRNEQFF.